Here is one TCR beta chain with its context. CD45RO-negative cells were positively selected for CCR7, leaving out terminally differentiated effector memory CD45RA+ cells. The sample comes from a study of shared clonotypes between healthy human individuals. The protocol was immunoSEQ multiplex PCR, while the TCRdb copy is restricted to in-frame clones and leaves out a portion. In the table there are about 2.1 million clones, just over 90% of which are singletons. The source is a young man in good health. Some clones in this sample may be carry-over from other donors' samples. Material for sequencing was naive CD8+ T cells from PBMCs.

The DNA for the CDR3 is TGCGCCAGCAGCCAAGATCTAGAGGAGGGAATCACGGGTGAGCAGTTCTTC. Encoded protein: CASSQDLEEGITGEQFF. The V and J genes are TRBV4-1 and TRBJ2-1; TRBD2 is a possible D gene (6 bases). The CDR3 has 17 amino acids. Trimming took 0 bases from V and 9 from J, leaving 21 bases between them. Germline V gene sequence: CDR1 MGHRA, CDR2 YSYEKL.